These 3 T cell receptor beta chains came from one sample sequenced in a study of shared clonotypes between healthy human individuals. Data came from immunoSEQ multiplex PCR; TCRdb stores just in-frame clones and leaves some out. The sample lists hundreds of thousands of clones, 90% to 97% occurring once. CD45RO-negative, CCR7-positively selected cells formed the naive CD8 fraction, excluding terminally differentiated effector memory CD45RA+ cells. Sequencing used naive CD8+ T cells sorted from blood. The receptors were gathered from a woman aged 25 to 39 in good health.

V and J are TRBV6-4 and TRBJ1-5; maybe TRBD1 (6 bases). The V gene's germline CDR1 is MRHNA and CDR2 SNTAGT. The V end was cut by 7 bases, the J end by 4 bases, with 14 bases between. The CDR3 contains 14 residues. The CDR3 loop reads CASKSAGANQPQHF. For the CDR3, the DNA is TGTGCCAGCAAATCTGCAGGGGCTAATCAGCCCCAGCATTTT.

The rearrangement links TRBV13 to TRBJ2-1, with D maybe TRBD2 (5 bases). The length of the CDR3 is 14 residues. CDR1 is PRHDT and CDR2 is FYEKMQ in the germline V gene (reference sequence). Trimming took off 7 bases at V and 8 bases at J, with 18 bases between the two ends. DNA for the CDR3: TGTGCCAGCAATTCCGGGATCGGGGTTGATGAGCAGTTCTTC. Translated, it gives CASNSGIGVDEQFF.

V gene TRBV5-6 combines with J gene TRBJ2-5, with D possibly being TRBD2 (5 bases). The germline gives CDR1 SGHDT, CDR2 YYEEEE. Trimming removed 5 bases at V and 7 bases at J, with 18 bases between. This CDR3 is built from 14 residues. CDR3 nucleotides: TGTGCCAGCAGTGGGGAGTCCACGCCGAGGACCCAGTACTTC. It translates to CASSGESTPRTQYF. The full variable domain, rest sourced from reference TRBV5-6 and TRBJ2-5, is DAGVTQSPTHLIKTRGQQVTLRCSPKSGHDTVSWYQQALGQGPQFIFQYYEEEERQRGNFPDRFSGHQFPNYSSELNVNALLLGDSALYLCASSGESTPRTQYFGPGTRLLVL.